What follows are 18 T cell receptor beta chains derived from one specimen sequenced in a study of T-cell memory formation after mild COVID-19. One entry per CDR3 protein results from TCRdb running MiXCR on the 5' RACE reads. The repertoire holds more than 350,000 distinct CDR3 sequences, with approximately 16% as singletons. The specimen was PBMCs or a T cell subset sorted from them (not recorded which). The receptor source for this set is a man in his late teens or twenties who had mild COVID-19 (a few samples of this study predate the infection). Cell type and time point are not known.

V is TRBV23-1 and J is TRBJ2-7; 7 nucleotides align to TRBD1. TRBV23-1 is recorded as an ORF, its role being uncertain. The V gene end was trimmed by 9 bases and the J gene end by 0 bases; junction bases not matched to a gene: 8. The length of the CDR3 is 14 residues. The CDR3 DNA reads TGCGCCAGTCTTGGACAGGCGACCTCCTACGAGCAGTACGTC. Encoded protein: CASLGQATSYEQYV.

This clonotype was seen more than once but under ten times. V is TRBV4-1 and J is TRBJ2-7, with D maybe TRBD1 (5 bases). V was pared by 2 bases and J by 0 bases, with 11 bases between. Germline V lookup: CDR1 MGHRA, CDR2 YSYEKL. The CDR3 runs to 15 residues. Here the CDR3 reads CASSQYRQSSYEQYF. The CDR3 DNA follows: TGCGCCAGCAGCCAATATCGACAGAGCTCCTACGAGCAGTACTTC.

This chain connects TRBV5-1 to TRBJ2-6; D is unclear. The CDR3 loop spans 17 amino acids. Germline values: CDR1 SGHRS, CDR2 YFSETQ. Trimming cost V 0 bases and J 4 bases, with 14 bases left between them. The CDR3 sequence is CASSLEGTSWGANVLTF. In DNA form, the CDR3 reads TGCGCCAGCAGCTTGGAGGGCACCTCTTGGGGGGCCAACGTCCTGACTTTC. The whole variable domain, filled in from reference TRBV5-1 and TRBJ2-6, reads KAGVTQTPRYLIKTRGQQVTLSCSPISGHRSVSWYQQTPGQGLQFLFEYFSETQRNKGNFPGRFSGRQFSNSRSEMNVSTLELGDSALYLCASSLEGTSWGANVLTFGAGSRLTVL.

The chain is built from TRBV18 and TRBJ2-7; D unresolved. The CDR3 is 11 residues long. V was trimmed by 6 bases and J by 4 bases, leaving 7 bases between them. CDR1 and CDR2 from the germline V gene are KGHSH and LQKENI. In DNA form, the CDR3 reads TGTGCCAGCTCCCAAAGGTACGAGCAGTACTTC. Translated, it gives CASSQRYEQYF.

A few counts support this clonotype. This chain uses TRBV4-1 with TRBJ1-5; TRBD1 aligns across 7 bases. The CDR3 is 15 amino acids. CDR1 is MGHRA, CDR2 YSYEKL, per germline. V lost 0 bases to trimming and J lost 4 bases; unmatched junction nucleotides: 3. DNA for the CDR3: TGCGCCAGCAGCCAAGAAGGACAGGTTAATCAGCCCCAGCATTTT. It yields the protein CASSQEGQVNQPQHF.

The V call is TRBV9, the J call TRBJ2-3; the D call may be TRBD1 or TRBD2 (5 bases each). V was clipped by 0 bases and J by 3 bases, with 23 bases between them. In germline, CDR1 is SGDLS, CDR2 YYNGEE. The CDR3 spans 19 residues. CDR3 region: CASSVASPDRGLWTDTQYF. DNA for the CDR3: TGTGCCAGCAGCGTAGCCTCCCCAGATCGGGGCCTCTGGACAGATACGCAGTATTTT.

This clonotype showed up just a few times. The V call is TRBV5-1, the J call TRBJ2-2; TRBD2 aligns across 9 bases. V shed 7 bases, J shed 4 bases, and the junction held 8 bases outside the gene matches. CDR1 is SGHRS, CDR2 YFSETQ, per germline. This CDR3 comprises 15 residues. The CDR3, as DNA: TGCGCCAGCGGACTTAGCGGGGGCTCCACCGGGGAGCTGTTTTTT. This translates into CASGLSGGSTGELFF.

Only a few counts were recorded for this clonotype. V is TRBV6-2 or TRBV6-3 and J is TRBJ2-1; the match to TRBD2 covers 10 bases. Per the germline V gene, CDR1 is MNHEY and CDR2 is SVGEGT. The CDR3 has 16 residues. The ends lost 9 bases at V and 2 bases at J; junction bases unmatched: 10. DNA of the CDR3: TGTGCCAGTCACAGCGGGGGGGCCTCGGCCTACAATGAGCAGTTCTTC. Protein sequence: CASHSGGASAYNEQFF.

The sample holds a few counts of this clonotype. V and J are TRBV7-2 and TRBJ1-1; D is unclear. The germline V and J ends were trimmed by 1 base and 5 bases, with 5 bases remaining between them. Germline CDR1 is SGHTA and CDR2 is FQGNSA. CDR3 length: 12 residues. The CDR3: CASSLVLTEAFF. The CDR3 DNA is TGTGCCAGCAGCTTAGTTCTTACTGAAGCTTTCTTT.

This clonotype was counted between two and nine times. This chain connects TRBV6-2 or TRBV6-3 to TRBJ2-1, with D possibly matching TRBD2 (6 bases). This CDR3 has 16 amino acids. With 5 bases removed from V and 0 bases from J, the gap between germline ends came to 14 bases. CDR1 and CDR2 from the germline V gene are MNHEY and SVGEGT. The CDR3 region is CASSPGTLNSYNEQFF. In nucleotides, the CDR3 is TGTGCCAGCAGTCCAGGGACTTTGAACTCCTACAATGAGCAGTTCTTC.

The rearrangement uses TRBV5-1 and TRBJ1-2; 7 bases agree with TRBD1. This CDR3 is 15 amino acids long. Germline V gene sequence: CDR1 SGHRS, CDR2 YFSETQ. The V segment lost 4 bases and the J segment 3 bases; nucleotides outside the gene matches: 9. CDR3 loop: CASSISTGRDYGYTF. CDR3 sequence (DNA): TGCGCCAGCAGCATTTCGACAGGGCGCGACTATGGCTACACCTTC.

A few counts support this clonotype. The chain is built from TRBV6-2 or TRBV6-3 and TRBJ2-2, with D possibly being TRBD1 (6 bases). Germline loops: CDR1 MNHEY, CDR2 SVGEGT. V lost 6 bases, J lost 0 bases, and 11 bases lay in between. CDR3 length: 15 residues. CDR3 DNA: TGTGCCAGCAGCCGGACAGCCTCGAACACCGGGGAGCTGTTTTTT. This translates into CASSRTASNTGELFF.

This chain links TRBV7-2 with TRBJ2-3, with 9 bases identical to TRBD2. This CDR3 region has 18 residues. V shed 4 bases, J shed 0 bases, and the junction held 11 bases outside the gene matches. Germline CDR1 is SGHTA and CDR2 is FQGNSA. Written as DNA, the CDR3 is TGTGCCAGCAGCTCCCAGCGGGGGGCGTCCCTAAGCACAGATACGCAGTATTTT. Its translation is CASSSQRGASLSTDTQYF.

This clonotype has only a few counts. The chain is built from TRBV20-1 and TRBJ2-5; D gene unclear. The length of the CDR3 is 12 residues. Trimming cost V 6 bases and J 4 bases, with 12 bases left between them. Germline V gene lookup returns CDR1 DFQATT and CDR2 SNEGSKA (reference sequence). CDR3 protein: CSAKDVGETQYF. The CDR3, as DNA: TGCAGTGCCAAGGACGTCGGAGAGACCCAGTACTTC.

J is TRBJ1-1 and V is TRBV7-8; 7 bases are shared with TRBD1. The CDR3 spans 15 residues. Unmatched junction bases numbered 3, after V lost 1 base and J lost 1 base. Germline CDR1 SGHVS, CDR2 FQNEAQ. In nucleotides, the CDR3 is TGTGCCAGCAGCTTAGGGTGGACAGGGAACACTGAAGCTTTCTTT. This codes for CASSLGWTGNTEAFF.

The chain joins TRBV7-6 to TRBJ2-5, with D perhaps TRBD1 or TRBD2 (7 bases each). This CDR3 contains 17 residues. Trimming removed 5 bases at V and 3 bases at J, with 22 bases between. Looked up from germline, CDR1 is SGHVS and CDR2 is FNYEAQ. Written as DNA, the CDR3 is TGTGCCAGCAGCCACCGGGGAGGGGGCGATCCCGAAGAGACCCAGTACTTC. This gives the protein CASSHRGGGDPEETQYF.

This clonotype has just a few counts. This rearrangement joins TRBV9 to TRBJ1-5; D gene unclear. Germline CDR1 reads SGDLS; CDR2 reads YYNGEE. V lost 6 bases and J 11 bases, leaving 18 bases between the germline ends. This CDR3 spans 13 amino acids. In nucleotides, the CDR3 is TGTGCCAGCATGGGAGGTACCATGTACGCCCAGCATTTT. This codes for CASMGGTMYAQHF.

The genes are TRBV18 and TRBJ2-1, with 11 bases identical to TRBD1. The V and J ends lost 7 bases and 3 bases, in that order; junction bases with no gene match: 5. CDR3 length: 15 amino acids. The germline V gene encodes CDR1 KGHSH and CDR2 LQKENI. The CDR3, as DNA: TGTGCCAGCTTACCGGGACAGGGGGTCTACAATGAGCAGTTCTTC. Translation gives CASLPGQGVYNEQFF.